This T cell receptor (beta chain) is from a study of T cell changes during pregnancy in multiple sclerosis. The CDR3 has 13 residues. CDR1 is MNHEY, CDR2 SMNVEV, per germline (reference sequence). With 5 bases removed from V and 2 bases from J, the gap between germline ends came to 10 bases. Only in-frame clones appear in the TCRdb table, and some are missing; sequencing was by immunoSEQ multiplex PCR. The table shows approximately 72,000 clones, with roughly 90% occurring only once. The origin of this receptor is a female donor in good health, enrolled as a control in a pregnancy study. The sequences come from peripheral blood, collected in the first trimester of pregnancy. J is TRBJ2-7 and V is TRBV27; tentative D call: TRBD2 (5 bases). This CDR3 reads CASSRGLAYEQYF. The CDR3 bases are TGTGCCAGCAGTAGAGGACTTGCCTACGAGCAGTACTTC.